This entry lists 26 T cell receptor beta chains sequenced from one sample in a study of blood T cell repertoires in COVID-19. Profiled with immunoSEQ multiplex PCR; TCRdb holds only in-frame clones, not every one. The table has around 250,000 clones, about 88% seen once. Specimen: PBMCs or T cells enriched from blood (not recorded which). These TCRs come from a woman aged 50 to 60 who had been exposed to COVID-19.

This sequence joins TRBV3-1 (or the pseudogene TRBV3-2) and TRBJ1-2, with TRBD1 matching over 8 bases. V was clipped by 4 bases and J by 3 bases; unmatched bases: 1. The CDR3 sequence is 13 residues long. Per germline, CDR1 LGHDT and CDR2 YNNKEL (reference sequence). The CDR3 protein is CASSPTGDYGYTF. The DNA for the CDR3 is TGTGCCAGCAGCCCGACAGGGGACTATGGCTACACCTTC.

The chain is built from TRBV28 and TRBJ2-5; the match to TRBD2 covers 9 bases. V gave up 7 bases and J gave up 4 bases; unmatched junction bases: 10. This CDR3 has 15 residues. The germline V gene encodes CDR1 MDHEN and CDR2 SYDVKM. CDR3: CASTPSGGRIETQYF. In nucleotides, the CDR3 is TGTGCCAGCACCCCCAGCGGGGGGCGGATAGAGACCCAGTACTTC. The entire variable domain, with the rest obtained from reference TRBV28 and TRBJ2-5, is as follows: DVKVTQSSRYLVKRTGEKVFLECVQDMDHENMFWYRQDPGLGLRLIYFSYDVKMKEKGDIPEGYSVSREKKERFSLILESASTNQTSMYLCASTPSGGRIETQYFGPGTRLLVL.

The chain combines TRBV3-1 (or the pseudogene TRBV3-2) with TRBJ1-6; D might be TRBD1 (6 bases). CDR3 length: 15 residues. Trimming left V 8 bases short and J 4 bases short, with 15 bases between. Per the germline V gene, CDR1 is LGHDT and CDR2 is YNNKEL (reference sequence). This CDR3 reads CASPSGTMYNSPLHF. DNA of the CDR3: TGTGCCAGCCCATCCGGGACAATGTATAATTCACCCCTCCACTTT.

V usage is TRBV21-1 and J usage is TRBJ1-5. TRBV21-1 constitutes a pseudogene. This CDR3 comprises 16 residues. The CDR3 spells CASSKDRLKRLKPQHF. The DNA for the CDR3 is TGTGCCAGCAGCAAAGATCGCCTCAAGCGGCTCAAGCCCCAGCATTTT.

This chain links TRBV12-5 with TRBJ1-1; D call uncertain. The CDR3 has 13 residues. The V end was cut by 6 bases, the J end by 1 base, with 9 bases between. Germline V gene lookup returns CDR1 LGHNT and CDR2 FRNRAP. The CDR3 DNA is TGTGCTAGTGGCCGCCCGAGGAACACTGAAGCTTTCTTT. It codes for CASGRPRNTEAFF.

The rearrangement links TRBV14 to TRBJ2-1; 10 bases map to TRBD2. The CDR3 has 13 amino acids. The junction had 3 bases not matched to a gene; V was cut back by 0 bases and J by 13 bases. Germline V lookup: CDR1 SGHDN, CDR2 FVKESK. CDR3 protein: CASSQELAGIQFF. CDR3 nucleotides: TGTGCCAGCAGCCAAGAACTAGCGGGGATACAGTTCTTC.

With regard to this clone: This sample includes further DNA sequences coding for the same CDR3. The V gene is TRBV5-1, the J gene TRBJ1-2; perhaps TRBD1 as D (6 bases). The CDR3 extends over 14 amino acids. Germline-derived CDR1 and CDR2 are SGHRS and YFSETQ. The V gene lost 2 bases and the J gene lost 0 bases, with 8 bases spanning the gap. CDR3 DNA: TGCGCCAGCAGCTTCGGGACAACTAACTATGGCTACACCTTC. This encodes CASSFGTTNYGYTF.

This chain joins TRBV19 and TRBJ1-5; 10 nucleotides match TRBD1. Germline CDR1 and CDR2: LNHDA and SQIVND (reference sequence). This CDR3 region has 19 residues. The ends lost 8 bases at V and 2 bases at J; junction bases unmatched: 18. CDR3 protein: CASLYIRDRGTEGNQPQHF. The CDR3 DNA reads as TGTGCCAGTCTCTACATCCGGGACAGGGGAACAGAAGGCAATCAGCCCCAGCATTTT.

The V and J genes are TRBV21-1 and TRBJ2-7; TRBD1 reflects the table's D call only, with no check against the DNA. TRBV21-1 counts as a pseudogene. This CDR3 contains 18 residues. The CDR3 nucleotides are TGTGCCAGCAGGAGGAACGGGACAGACGCGACCTTACCTAACGAGCAGTACTTC. Translating gives CASRRNGTDATLPNEQYF.

CDR3 protein: CASSSLWTSGETQYF. The DNA for the CDR3 is TGTGCCAGCAGCTCCCTCTGGACTAGCGGGGAGACCCAGTACTTC. The chain couples TRBV7-2 to TRBJ2-5; 11 bases fit TRBD2. Germline V CDR1 and CDR2: SGHTA, FQGNSA. The CDR3 has 15 residues. V dropped 4 bases and J dropped 5; count of bases not matched to a gene: 6. Full variable domain (missing parts from reference TRBV7-2 and TRBJ2-5): GAGVSQSPSNKVTEKGKDVELRCDPISGHTALYWYRQSLGQGLEFLIYFQGNSAPDKSGLPSDRFSAERTGGSVSTLTIQRTQQEDSAVYLCASSSLWTSGETQYFGPGTRLLVL.

The CDR3 region is CASSESLGAGTEAFF. The CDR3 bases are TGCGCCAGCAGTGAAAGTCTCGGCGCGGGCACTGAAGCTTTCTTT. This chain joins TRBV10-1 and TRBJ1-1, with unresolved D. V lost 3 bases to trimming and J lost 4 bases, with 15 bases between them. Germline CDR1 is WNHNN and CDR2 is SYGVQD (reference sequence). The CDR3 is 15 residues long.

The chain carries TRBV6-6 and TRBJ1-6, with D possibly matching TRBD1 (6 bases). The CDR3 sequence is 17 residues long. The V gene lost 5 bases and the J gene lost 3 bases, with 17 bases spanning the gap. CDR1 is MNHNY and CDR2 is SVGAGI in the germline V gene (reference sequence). CDR3 protein: CASSPRSGRGYNSPLHF. The CDR3 DNA follows: TGTGCCAGCAGTCCACGGTCGGGCAGGGGCTATAATTCACCCCTCCACTTT.

The V gene is TRBV10-3, the J gene TRBJ2-7; maybe TRBD1 (5 bases). The CDR3 contains 14 residues. Germline V gene sequence: CDR1 ENHRY, CDR2 SYGVKD. Trimming took 0 bases from V and 5 from J, leaving 11 bases between them. This CDR3 reads CAISESQGAHEQYF. The DNA for the CDR3 is TGTGCCATCAGTGAGTCGCAGGGTGCCCACGAGCAGTACTTC.

This clone has a single count. This chain's CDR3 is CASSSTTGGYNSPLHF. CDR3 DNA sequence: TGTGCCAGCAGTTCAACAACAGGGGGTTATAATTCACCCCTCCACTTT. The chain combines TRBV6-5 with TRBJ1-6; TRBD1 agrees at 8 bases. J gave up 4 bases and V 4 bases, and 6 bases lay outside the gene matches. Germline CDR1 and CDR2: MNHEY and SVGAGI. CDR3 length equals 16 residues.

The V gene is TRBV6-5, the J gene TRBJ1-1; a weak D match, TRBD1 (6 bases). The V gene lost 6 bases and the J gene lost 7 bases, with 18 bases spanning the gap. CDR1 and CDR2 from the germline V gene are MNHEY and SVGAGI. This CDR3 spans 14 amino acids. CDR3 bases: TGTGCCAGCAGCTATATTGACAGGATCGGTGAAGCTTTCTTT. This encodes CASSYIDRIGEAFF.

The J gene is TRBJ1-3, the V gene TRBV18, with 8 bases lining up with TRBD1. V lost 4 bases, J lost 1 base, and 6 bases stayed unmatched. Germline V CDR1 and CDR2: KGHSH, LQKENI. The CDR3 spans 16 residues. The CDR3 DNA reads TGTGCCAGCTCACTGCTTACAGGGGGATCTGGAAACACCATATATTTT. Translation: CASSLLTGGSGNTIYF.

This chain connects TRBV6-1 to TRBJ1-1; TRBD1 aligns across 9 bases. This CDR3 is built from 15 residues. V trimming: 3 bases; J trimming: 1 base; junction bases outside the gene matches: 3. The germline CDR1 and CDR2 sequences are MNHNS and SASEGT. In DNA form, the CDR3 reads TGTGCCAGCAGTGAGCCGGGACAGGGGAACACTGAAGCTTTCTTT. Its protein is CASSEPGQGNTEAFF.

This clone has just one count. The rearrangement uses TRBV25-1 and TRBJ2-7, with a possible D match to TRBD1 (5 bases). CDR3 size: 15 residues. With 4 bases removed from V and 6 bases from J, the gap between germline ends came to 19 bases. Germline values: CDR1 MGHDK, CDR2 SYGVNS. CDR3 in amino acids: CASSVPTGKGAEQYF. CDR3 DNA: TGTGCCAGCAGTGTTCCAACAGGTAAAGGGGCCGAGCAGTACTTC.

The CDR3 DNA is TGTGCCAGCAGTGACGGGGGACAGGGTTCCTACGAGCAGTACTTC. Protein sequence: CASSDGGQGSYEQYF. The chain uses TRBV2 and TRBJ2-7; 9 nucleotides align to TRBD1. Trimming at V came to 3 bases and at J to 1 base, leaving 4 bases not matched to a gene. The germline V gene encodes CDR1 SNHLY and CDR2 FYNNEI. The CDR3 covers 15 residues.

The genes are TRBV10-1 and TRBJ1-3, with 7 bases aligning to TRBD1. Looked up from germline, CDR1 is WNHNN and CDR2 is SYGVQD (reference sequence). The CDR3 covers 15 residues. V lost 2 bases, J lost 1 base, and 2 bases stayed unmatched. The CDR3 is CASSEPGQSGNTIYF. The CDR3 nucleotides read TGCGCCAGCAGTGAGCCGGGACAGTCTGGAAACACCATATATTTT.

This clone was observed many times. The rearrangement links TRBV4-1 to TRBJ1-2; weak D call: TRBD1 (5 bases). In germline, CDR1 is MGHRA, CDR2 YSYEKL. Between the trimmed V and J ends, which lost 0 bases and 2 bases, there was a span of 13 bases. This CDR3 is 16 amino acids long. The CDR3 is CASSQDPGLGNYGYTF. The CDR3 bases are TGCGCCAGCAGCCAAGATCCAGGGTTGGGGAACTATGGCTACACCTTC.

The V call is TRBV9, the J call TRBJ1-2, with D perhaps TRBD1 (6 bases). This CDR3 contains 15 residues. V was cut by 4 bases and J by 2 bases, with 15 bases left in between. The germline CDR1 and CDR2 sequences are SGDLS and YYNGEE. For the CDR3, the DNA is TGTGCCAGCAGCCCATCAGGGGCACCCAACTATGGCTACACCTTC. Translating it yields CASSPSGAPNYGYTF.

The chain has TRBV6-2 or TRBV6-3 and TRBJ1-5, with 7 bases that match TRBD1. CDR1 and CDR2 from the germline V gene are MNHEY and SVGEGT. There are 16 residues in the CDR3. After removal of 6 bases from V and 2 bases from J, the junction contained 10 bases not matched to a gene. In nucleotides, the CDR3 is TGTGCCAGCAGCCCGGGACAGTTTGGTGGCAATCAGCCCCAGCATTTT. Protein sequence: CASSPGQFGGNQPQHF.

V is TRBV7-9 and J is TRBJ1-3; D is undetermined. V lost 7 bases and J lost 2, with 24 bases in between. CDR1 and CDR2 (germline): SEHNR, FQNEAQ (reference sequence). This CDR3 has 18 residues. The CDR3 DNA follows: TGTGCCAGCAACAGCCCCTCCAGCGGGGTAGATCCTGGAAACACCATATATTTT. Translating gives CASNSPSSGVDPGNTIYF.

J is TRBJ2-7 and V is TRBV4-1; D is unclear. This CDR3 contains 16 residues. V lost 0 bases, J lost 3 bases, and 15 bases lay in between. The germline V gene encodes CDR1 MGHRA and CDR2 YSYEKL. The CDR3 nucleotides read TGCGCCAGCAGCCAAGAAGTGGCTAGTTCCCGCTACGAGCAGTACTTC. Its protein product is CASSQEVASSRYEQYF.

The rearrangement joins TRBV2 to TRBJ1-4; 7 bases are a match to TRBD1. V shed 2 bases and J 7 bases; nucleotides not matched to a gene: 7. The germline V gene encodes CDR1 SNHLY and CDR2 FYNNEI. This CDR3 comprises 15 residues. In DNA form, the CDR3 reads TGTGCCAGCAGTGAAAGATCAGGGGGAGGTGAAAAACTGTTTTTT. This sequence encodes CASSERSGGGEKLFF.